These 23 T cell receptor beta chains were all obtained from the same sample, sequenced in a study of blood T cell repertoires in COVID-19. This table comes from immunoSEQ multiplex PCR, and its TCRdb copy is limited to in-frame clones, with some not included. Among over 35,000 clones listed, roughly 78% were seen once. The material sequenced was peripheral blood. These receptors originate from a man in his 70s with acute or convalescent COVID-19.

J is TRBJ2-1 and V is TRBV20-1, with 9 bases identical to TRBD2. The ends lost 3 bases at V and 3 bases at J; junction bases unmatched: 6. CDR1 and CDR2 from the germline V gene are DFQATT and SNEGSKA (reference sequence). This CDR3 has 15 residues. CDR3 nucleotide sequence: TGCAGTGCTAGTGACCCGACTAGCGGCTACAATGAGCAGTTCTTC. It encodes CSASDPTSGYNEQFF.

This sequence joins TRBV28 and TRBJ2-7; TRBD2 aligns across 7 bases. The CDR3 totals 14 residues. V shed 8 bases, J shed 6 bases, and the junction held 13 bases outside the gene matches. Germline CDR1 MDHEN, CDR2 SYDVKM. The CDR3 reads CASHRGGSGPEQYF. The CDR3, as DNA: TGTGCCAGCCACCGGGGCGGGAGTGGGCCCGAGCAGTACTTC.

The CDR3 loop reads CASSPGGNTEAFF. The CDR3 bases are TGTGCCAGCAGCCCCGGGGGGAACACTGAAGCTTTCTTT. The chain employs TRBV5-6 and TRBJ1-1; perhaps TRBD1 as D (5 bases). CDR3 length equals 13 residues. V was cut by 4 bases and J by 1 base, with 8 bases left in between. Germline assignment: CDR1 SGHDT and CDR2 YYEEEE. The full variable domain, rest sourced from reference TRBV5-6 and TRBJ1-1, is DAGVTQSPTHLIKTRGQQVTLRCSPKSGHDTVSWYQQALGQGPQFIFQYYEEEERQRGNFPDRFSGHQFPNYSSELNVNALLLGDSALYLCASSPGGNTEAFFGQGTRLTVV.

The chain has TRBV25-1 and TRBJ2-6; D call uncertain. The CDR3 totals 13 residues. V gave up 7 bases and J gave up 0 bases, with 4 bases separating them. Germline assignment: CDR1 MGHDK and CDR2 SYGVNS. CDR3 nucleotide sequence: TGTGCCAGCATGAGCTCTGGGGCCAACGTCCTGACTTTC. This codes for CASMSSGANVLTF.

The chain has TRBV14 and TRBJ2-3; D is unresolved. Deletions cut 0 bases from V and 11 bases from J, with 18 bases between. CDR3 length: 15 residues. The germline V gene has CDR1 SGHDN and CDR2 FVKESK. CDR3 protein: CASSQDQTRGHWQYF. The DNA for the CDR3 is TGTGCCAGCAGCCAAGATCAGACCCGAGGCCATTGGCAGTATTTT.

This rearrangement joins TRBV3-1 (or the pseudogene TRBV3-2) to TRBJ2-7; 8 positions agree with TRBD1. CDR1 and CDR2 from the germline V gene are LGHDT and YNNKEL (reference sequence). There are 16 residues in the CDR3. Losses at the gene ends were 1 base for V and 4 bases for J; bases not matched to a gene: 9. This CDR3 reads CASSQGGSGGIYEQYF. CDR3 nucleotides: TGTGCCAGCAGCCAAGGGGGGTCAGGGGGCATTTACGAGCAGTACTTC.

This clone has more than one count but fewer than ten. This chain joins TRBV6-5 and TRBJ1-1; D ambiguous. Trimming removed 5 bases from V and 6 bases from J, with 13 bases in between. Per the germline V gene, CDR1 is MNHEY and CDR2 is SVGAGI. The CDR3 length is 13 residues. CDR3 region: CASSPLRKAEAFF. Here the CDR3 DNA reads TGTGCCAGCAGTCCCTTGAGGAAGGCTGAAGCTTTCTTT.

The chain couples TRBV2 to TRBJ1-4, with D unclear. Trimming took off 3 bases at V and 4 bases at J, with 15 bases between the two ends. The CDR3 runs to 16 residues. CDR1 is SNHLY and CDR2 is FYNNEI in the germline V gene. DNA for the CDR3: TGTGCCAGCAGTGATGGTTTAGGGAGGAGTAATGAAAAACTGTTTTTT. This gives the protein CASSDGLGRSNEKLFF. The whole variable domain, filled in from reference TRBV2 and TRBJ1-4, reads EPEVTQTPSHQVTQMGQEVILRCVPISNHLYFYWYRQILGQKVEFLVSFYNNEISEKSEIFDDQFSVERPDGSNFTLKIRSTKLEDSAMYFCASSDGLGRSNEKLFFGSGTQLSVL.

The gene calls are TRBV7-3 and TRBJ2-3, with 7 bases matching TRBD2. Trimming removed 2 bases from V and 5 bases from J; junction bases left unmatched: 4. CDR1 is SGHTA, CDR2 FQGTGA, per germline. The CDR3 consists of 14 residues. For the CDR3, the DNA is TGTGCCAGCAGCTTAGCGGGAGCGTTAGATACGCAGTATTTT. Residues: CASSLAGALDTQYF.

This clone was recorded only once. The chain employs TRBV6-5 and TRBJ2-2; 7 nucleotides align to TRBD1. Losses at the gene ends were 10 bases for V and 5 bases for J; bases not matched to a gene: 13. Germline V gene data show CDR1 as MNHEY and CDR2 as SVGAGI. There are 15 residues in the CDR3. CDR3 amino acids: CATKAFEGATGELFF. DNA for the CDR3: TGTGCCACCAAAGCTTTTGAGGGGGCGACCGGGGAGCTGTTTTTT.

The chain employs TRBV5-4 and TRBJ1-2; 7 bases are shared with TRBD1. Germline assignment: CDR1 SGHNT and CDR2 YYREEE (reference sequence). The CDR3 loop spans 14 amino acids. V lost 4 bases and J lost 4; bases outside the gene matches: 7. In nucleotides, the CDR3 is TGTGCCAGCAGCGTAAAGGGACAGAGCTATGGCTACACCTTC. It encodes CASSVKGQSYGYTF.

This chain connects TRBV28 to TRBJ1-3, with TRBD1 matching 7 bases. Germline lookup yields CDR1 MDHEN and CDR2 SYDVKM. CDR3 length equals 16 residues. With 2 bases clipped from V and 4 bases from J, the junction kept 8 bases outside the gene matches. This CDR3 reads CASSLRQGSGGNTIYF. The CDR3 DNA reads TGTGCCAGCAGTTTACGACAGGGTTCGGGGGGAAACACCATATATTTT.

CDR3 sequence reads: CASSASSGPSYEQYF. Here the CDR3 DNA reads TGTGCCAGTAGTGCTTCTAGCGGGCCCTCCTACGAGCAGTACTTC. The V call is TRBV19, the J call TRBJ2-7; 8 nucleotides agree with TRBD2. The length of the CDR3 is 15 residues. Looked up from germline, CDR1 is LNHDA and CDR2 is SQIVND (reference sequence). Trimming at V came to 5 bases and at J to 0 bases, leaving 6 bases not matched to a gene.

This rearrangement joins TRBV6-5 to TRBJ1-1; TRBD1 agrees at 11 bases. The V segment lost 7 bases and the J segment 4 bases; nucleotides outside the gene matches: 8. The germline V gene has CDR1 MNHEY and CDR2 SVGAGI. The CDR3 sequence is 15 residues long. CDR3 in DNA: TGTGCCAGCACTGGACAGGGGGCTTCGGGCACTGAAGCTTTCTTT. Translated: CASTGQGASGTEAFF.

This clone is medium-sized within its sample. CDR3: CASSQKTGGTEAFF. Here the CDR3 DNA reads TGCGCCAGCAGCCAAAAGACAGGGGGCACTGAAGCTTTCTTT. This chain connects TRBV4-1 to TRBJ1-1; 9 positions agree with TRBD1. Germline V gives CDR1 MGHRA, CDR2 YSYEKL. The CDR3 has 14 amino acids. V was pared by 2 bases and J by 4 bases, with 2 bases of the junction left unmatched.

J is TRBJ2-1 and V is TRBV19; TRBD2 might be the D (5 bases). Looked up from germline, CDR1 is LNHDA and CDR2 is SQIVND (reference sequence). V dropped 5 bases and J dropped 9 bases, with 11 bases sitting between them. CDR3 size: 12 residues. This CDR3 is CASSPFGVEQFF. CDR3 bases: TGTGCCAGTAGTCCCTTCGGGGTTGAGCAGTTCTTC.

The rearrangement links TRBV11-2 to TRBJ1-1, with 8 positions matching TRBD1. Trimming removed 2 bases from V and 5 bases from J; junction bases left unmatched: 1. Germline values: CDR1 SGHAT, CDR2 FQNNGV. CDR3 length: 13 residues. CDR3 sequence reads: CASSLQGATEAFF. CDR3 in DNA: TGTGCCAGCAGCTTACAGGGGGCGACTGAAGCTTTCTTT.

The CDR3 bases are TGTGCCAGCAGCTTGGAGGACAGCTATGGCTACACCTTC. Translated: CASSLEDSYGYTF. The chain joins TRBV7-3 to TRBJ1-2, with D perhaps TRBD1 (6 bases). V lost 3 bases and J 4 bases, leaving 9 bases between the germline ends. Germline V CDR1 and CDR2: SGHTA, FQGTGA. This CDR3 has 13 amino acids.

This chain links TRBV7-2 with TRBJ2-1, with a tentative D call TRBD2 (5 bases). Per germline, CDR1 SGHTA and CDR2 FQGNSA. V shed 4 bases and J shed 0 bases, with 16 bases lying between them. CDR3 size: 17 residues. The CDR3 spells CASSSRLSAGSYNEQFF. CDR3 sequence (DNA): TGTGCCAGCAGCTCTCGCCTCTCTGCGGGCTCCTACAATGAGCAGTTCTTC.

V is TRBV19 and J is TRBJ1-3; perhaps TRBD1 as D (5 bases). This CDR3 region has 14 residues. Germline loops: CDR1 LNHDA, CDR2 SQIVND (reference sequence). Trimming shortened V by 6 bases and J by 9 bases, and 18 bases separated the two germline ends. This chain's CDR3 is CASSPGRVAATIYF. The CDR3 bases are TGTGCCAGTAGCCCGGGCAGGGTCGCGGCCACCATATATTTT. The full variable domain, completed using reference TRBV19 and TRBJ1-3, is DGGITQSPKYLFRKEGQNVTLSCEQNLNHDAMYWYRQDPGQGLRLIYYSQIVNDFQKGDIAEGYSVSREKKESFPLTVTSAQKNPTAFYLCASSPGRVAATIYFGEGSWLTVV.

The V and J genes are TRBV12-3 or TRBV12-4 and TRBJ2-4, with TRBD1 identical over 8 bases. CDR3 length equals 11 residues. With 5 bases clipped from V and 11 bases from J, the junction kept 2 bases outside the gene matches. The CDR3 bases are TGTGCCAGCAGTATACAGGGGGTTCAGTACTTC. Translation: CASSIQGVQYF.

The chain joins TRBV4-1 to TRBJ2-1, with TRBD2 matching 10 bases. The CDR3 covers 16 residues. V lost 0 bases to trimming and J lost 9 bases; unmatched junction nucleotides: 8. CDR1 and CDR2 from the germline V gene are MGHRA and YSYEKL. The CDR3 DNA is TGCGCCAGCAGCCAAGAATTGAGCCTAGCGGGAGTTGAGCAGTTCTTC. This sequence encodes CASSQELSLAGVEQFF.

V gene TRBV5-8 combines with J gene TRBJ2-4, with D hard to call. Trimming took off 0 bases at V and 9 bases at J, with 10 bases between the two ends. This CDR3 has 13 amino acids. Per germline, CDR1 SGHTS and CDR2 YDEGEE. The CDR3 nucleotides are TGTGCCAGCAGCTTGGGGGTTTCGGGCATTCAGTACTTC. This encodes CASSLGVSGIQYF.